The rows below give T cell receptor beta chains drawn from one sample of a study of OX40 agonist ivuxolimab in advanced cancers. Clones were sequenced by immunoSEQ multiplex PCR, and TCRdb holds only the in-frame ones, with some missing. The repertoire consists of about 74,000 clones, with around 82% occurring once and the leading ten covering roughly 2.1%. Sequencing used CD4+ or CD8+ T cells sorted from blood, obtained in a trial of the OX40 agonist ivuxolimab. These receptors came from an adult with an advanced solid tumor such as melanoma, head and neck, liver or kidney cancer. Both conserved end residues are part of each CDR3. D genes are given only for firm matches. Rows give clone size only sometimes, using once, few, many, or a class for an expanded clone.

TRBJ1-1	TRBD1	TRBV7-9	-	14	CASSPPGQVKPSFF	TGTGCCAGCAGCCCGCCGGGACAGGTAAAGCCCTCTTTCTTT
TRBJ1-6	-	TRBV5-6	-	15	CASSLGYTGGSPLHF	TGTGCCAGCAGCTTGGGTTACACCGGGGGTTCACCCCTCCACTTT
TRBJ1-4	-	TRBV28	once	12	CASSTGNEKLFF	TGTGCCAGCAGTACTGGGAATGAAAAACTGTTTTTT
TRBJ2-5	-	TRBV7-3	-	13	CASSLIEGETQYF	TGTGCCAGCAGCTTAATTGAGGGAGAGACCCAGTACTTC
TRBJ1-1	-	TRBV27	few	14	CASSFQGSGTEAFF	TGTGCCAGCAGTTTCCAGGGTTCCGGTACTGAAGCTTTCTTT
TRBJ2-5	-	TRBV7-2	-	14	CASSPLLREETQYF	TGTGCCAGCAGCCCCTTACTTCGGGAAGAGACCCAGTACTTC
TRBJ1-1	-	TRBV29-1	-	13	CSVGREVRTEAFF	TGCAGCGTTGGCAGGGAAGTGCGCACTGAAGCTTTCTTT
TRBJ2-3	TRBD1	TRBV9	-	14	CASRPPGGADTQYF	TGTGCCAGCAGACCGCCAGGGGGCGCAGATACGCAGTATTTT
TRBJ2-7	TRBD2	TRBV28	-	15	CASSPTSGRRDEQYF	TGTGCCAGCAGCCCGACTAGCGGGAGACGTGACGAGCAGTACTTC
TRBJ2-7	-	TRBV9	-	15	CASSVHSGPVSEQYF	TGTGCCAGCAGCGTCCACAGCGGCCCGGTGTCCGAGCAGTACTTC
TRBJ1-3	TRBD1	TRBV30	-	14	CAWIQGASGNTIYF	TGTGCCTGGATCCAGGGGGCTTCAGGAAACACCATATATTTT
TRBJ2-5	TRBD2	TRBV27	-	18	CASSLTRGLAGAQETQYF	TGTGCCAGCAGTTTAACACGGGGACTAGCGGGAGCACAAGAGACCCAGTACTTC
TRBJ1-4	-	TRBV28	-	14	CASSLTGRYEKLFF	TGTGCCAGCAGTTTAACTGGACGCTATGAAAAACTGTTTTTT
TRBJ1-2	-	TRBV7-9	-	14	CASSLITGPYGYTF	TGTGCCAGCAGCTTAATCACAGGGCCCTATGGCTACACCTTC
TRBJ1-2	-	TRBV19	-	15	CASSMGPGINYGYTF	TGTGCCAGTAGTATGGGGCCAGGAATTAACTATGGCTACACCTTC
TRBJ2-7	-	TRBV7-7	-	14	CASSPASASYEQYF	TGTGCCAGCAGCCCTGCTTCTGCCTCCTACGAGCAGTACTTC
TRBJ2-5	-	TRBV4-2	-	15	CASSQVGGPSETQYF	TGTGCCAGCAGCCAAGTGGGGGGGCCAAGTGAGACCCAGTACTTC
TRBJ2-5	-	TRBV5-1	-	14	CASSTGEGQETQYF	TGCGCCAGCAGCACGGGGGAAGGCCAAGAGACCCAGTACTTC
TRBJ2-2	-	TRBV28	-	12	CASRKRAGELFF	TGTGCCAGCAGGAAACGGGCCGGGGAGCTGTTTTTT
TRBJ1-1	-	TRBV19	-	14	CASSISSMNTEAFF	TGTGCCAGTAGTATATCCAGCATGAACACTGAAGCTTTCTTT
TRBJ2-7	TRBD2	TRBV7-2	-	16	CASSKTPGLAGGEQYF	TGTGCCAGCAGTAAAACCCCGGGACTAGCGGGAGGCGAGCAGTACTTC
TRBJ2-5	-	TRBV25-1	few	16	CASSDPGTQHQETQYF	TGTGCCAGCAGTGACCCCGGGACGCAACACCAAGAGACCCAGTACTTC
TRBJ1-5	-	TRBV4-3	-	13	CASSQDFLQPQHF	TGCGCCAGCAGCCAAGATTTCTTGCAGCCCCAGCATTTT
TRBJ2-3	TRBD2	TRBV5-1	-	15	CASSLGRGVEDTQYF	TGCGCCAGCAGCTTAGGGCGGGGGGTTGAGGATACGCAGTATTTT
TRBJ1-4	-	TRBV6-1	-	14	CASSVQGTNEKLFF	TGTGCCAGCAGTGTCCAGGGGACTAATGAAAAACTGTTTTTT
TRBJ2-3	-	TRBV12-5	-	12	CASGPSTDTQYF	TGTGCTAGTGGTCCTTCAACAGATACGCAGTATTTT
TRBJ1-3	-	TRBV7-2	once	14	CASSFGRGGNTIYF	TGTGCCAGCAGCTTCGGCAGGGGTGGAAACACCATATATTTT
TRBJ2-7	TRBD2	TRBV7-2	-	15	CASSAVGLAAREQYF	TGTGCCAGCAGCGCAGTAGGACTAGCGGCTCGGGAGCAGTACTTC
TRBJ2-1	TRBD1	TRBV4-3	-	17	CASSQGRTGGSYNEQFF	TGCGCCAGCAGCCAGGGACGGACAGGGGGGTCCTACAATGAGCAGTTCTTC
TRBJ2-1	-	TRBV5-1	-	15	CASSLAMISYNEQFF	TGCGCCAGCAGCTTGGCCATGATCTCCTACAATGAGCAGTTCTTC
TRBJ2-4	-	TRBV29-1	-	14	CSVDQQLDKNIQYF	TGCAGCGTTGACCAACAGCTGGACAAAAACATTCAGTACTTC
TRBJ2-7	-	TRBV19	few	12	CATKGPIYEQYF	TGTGCCACCAAGGGACCGATCTACGAGCAGTACTTC
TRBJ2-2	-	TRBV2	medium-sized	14	CASSEARTTGELFF	TGTGCCAGCAGTGAGGCCAGAACCACCGGGGAGCTGTTTTTT
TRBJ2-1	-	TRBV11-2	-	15	CASSSRTRSYNEQFF	TGTGCCAGCAGCTCTCGGACCCGTTCCTACAATGAGCAGTTCTTC